Included here is one TCR beta chain sequence, with context. Germline assignment: CDR1 SGHNT and CDR2 YENEEA. The CDR3 is 16 amino acids. V lost 4 bases to trimming and J lost 5 bases; unmatched junction nucleotides: 7. Here immunoSEQ multiplex PCR was the method, and the copy in TCRdb shows in-frame clones only, minus some. The sample consists of about 20,000 clones, roughly 90% of them appearing once. This entry comes from a study of T cell changes during pregnancy in multiple sclerosis. This TCR came from a female donor in good health, enrolled as a control in a pregnancy study. This chain uses TRBV11-3 with TRBJ2-2, with TRBD2 identical over 10 bases. The input for sequencing was CD4+ T cells from peripheral blood mononuclear cells, taken after pregnancy. The DNA of the CDR3 is TGTGCCAGCAGCTACGGGTCTAGCGGGAGTACCGGGGAGCTGTTTTTT. Encoded protein: CASSYGSSGSTGELFF.